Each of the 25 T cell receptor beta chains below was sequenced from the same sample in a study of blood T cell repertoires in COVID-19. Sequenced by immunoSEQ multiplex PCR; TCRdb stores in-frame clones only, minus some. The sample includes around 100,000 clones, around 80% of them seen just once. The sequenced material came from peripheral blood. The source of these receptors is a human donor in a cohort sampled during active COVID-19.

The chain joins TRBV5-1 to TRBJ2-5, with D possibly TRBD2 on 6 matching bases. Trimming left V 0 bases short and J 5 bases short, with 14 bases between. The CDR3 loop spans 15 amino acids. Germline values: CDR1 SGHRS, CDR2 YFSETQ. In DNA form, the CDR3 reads TGCGCCAGCAGCTTGGTGCAGGGACGGGGGGAGACCCAGTACTTC. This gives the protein CASSLVQGRGETQYF.

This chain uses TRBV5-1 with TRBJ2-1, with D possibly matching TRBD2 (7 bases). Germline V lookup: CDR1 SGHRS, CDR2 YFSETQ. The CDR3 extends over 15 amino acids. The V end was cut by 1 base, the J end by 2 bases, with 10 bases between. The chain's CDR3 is CASSLSGGAYNEQFF. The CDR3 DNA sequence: TGCGCCAGCAGCTTGTCGGGGGGCGCCTACAATGAGCAGTTCTTC.

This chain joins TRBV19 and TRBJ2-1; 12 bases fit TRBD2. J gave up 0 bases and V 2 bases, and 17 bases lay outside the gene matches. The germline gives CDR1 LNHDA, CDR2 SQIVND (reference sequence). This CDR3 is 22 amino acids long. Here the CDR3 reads CASSISASGRAGYWSSYNEQFF. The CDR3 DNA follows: TGTGCCAGTAGTATATCGGCTAGCGGGAGGGCCGGGTATTGGAGCTCCTACAATGAGCAGTTCTTC. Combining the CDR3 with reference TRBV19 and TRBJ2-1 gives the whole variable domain DGGITQSPKYLFRKEGQNVTLSCEQNLNHDAMYWYRQDPGQGLRLIYYSQIVNDFQKGDIAEGYSVSREKKESFPLTVTSAQKNPTAFYLCASSISASGRAGYWSSYNEQFFGPGTRLTVL.

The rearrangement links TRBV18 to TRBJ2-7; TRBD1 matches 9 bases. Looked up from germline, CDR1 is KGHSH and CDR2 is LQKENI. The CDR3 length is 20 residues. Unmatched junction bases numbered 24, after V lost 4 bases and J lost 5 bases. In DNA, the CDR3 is TGTGCCAGCTCACGAGGCCCGACAGGGGGTGGTGGCGGGTACGTGGACGAGCAGTACTTC. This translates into CASSRGPTGGGGGYVDEQYF. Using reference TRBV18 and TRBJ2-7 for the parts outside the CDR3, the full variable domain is NAGVMQNPRHLVRRRGQEARLRCSPMKGHSHVYWYRQLPEEGLKFMVYLQKENIIDESGMPKERFSAEFPKEGPSILRIQQVVRGDSAAYFCASSRGPTGGGGGYVDEQYFGPGTRLTVT.

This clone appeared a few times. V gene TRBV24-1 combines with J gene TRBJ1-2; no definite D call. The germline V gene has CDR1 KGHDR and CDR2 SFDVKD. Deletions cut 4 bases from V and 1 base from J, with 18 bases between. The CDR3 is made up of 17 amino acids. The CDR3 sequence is CATSDPSTTGGNYGYTF. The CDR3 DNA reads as TGTGCCACCAGTGACCCATCGACGACGGGAGGTAACTATGGCTACACCTTC.

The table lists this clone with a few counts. CDR3 protein: CASSDGRGYGYTF. Here the CDR3 DNA reads TGTGCCAGCAGTGACGGGCGGGGGTATGGCTACACCTTC. The chain uses TRBV6-4 and TRBJ1-2; D might be TRBD1 (5 bases). Trimming shortened V by 2 bases and J by 5 bases, and 9 bases separated the two germline ends. Germline V CDR1 and CDR2: MRHNA, SNTAGT. This CDR3 has 13 amino acids.

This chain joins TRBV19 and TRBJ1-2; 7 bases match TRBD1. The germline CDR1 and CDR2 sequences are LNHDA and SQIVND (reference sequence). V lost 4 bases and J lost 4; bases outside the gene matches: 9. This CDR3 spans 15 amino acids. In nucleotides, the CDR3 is TGTGCCAGTAGTACGACCTCGACAGGGACCTATGGCTACACCTTC. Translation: CASSTTSTGTYGYTF.

Written as DNA, the CDR3 is TGTGCCAGCAGTTGGAGCGGGGGGATCTACAATGAGCAGTTCTTC. It translates to CASSWSGGIYNEQFF. The rearrangement uses TRBV6-2 or TRBV6-3 and TRBJ2-1; TRBD2 agrees at 9 bases. V trimming: 4 bases; J trimming: 3 bases; junction bases outside the gene matches: 4. The CDR3 spans 15 residues. CDR1 and CDR2 (germline): MNHEY, SVGEGT.

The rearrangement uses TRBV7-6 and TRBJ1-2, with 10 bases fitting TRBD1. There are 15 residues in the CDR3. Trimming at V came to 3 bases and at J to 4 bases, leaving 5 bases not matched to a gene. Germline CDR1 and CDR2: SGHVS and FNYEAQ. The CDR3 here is CASSLGGTGVYGYTF. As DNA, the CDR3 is TGTGCCAGCAGCTTGGGCGGGACAGGGGTCTATGGCTACACCTTC.

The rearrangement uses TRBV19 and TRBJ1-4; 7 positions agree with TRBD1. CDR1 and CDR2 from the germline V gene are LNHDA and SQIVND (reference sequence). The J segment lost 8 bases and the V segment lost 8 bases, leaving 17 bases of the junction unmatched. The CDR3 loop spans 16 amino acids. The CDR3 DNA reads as TGTGCCAGTTCCCGGGACAGTACCGCGGGGCGAGAAAAACTGTTTTTT. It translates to CASSRDSTAGREKLFF.

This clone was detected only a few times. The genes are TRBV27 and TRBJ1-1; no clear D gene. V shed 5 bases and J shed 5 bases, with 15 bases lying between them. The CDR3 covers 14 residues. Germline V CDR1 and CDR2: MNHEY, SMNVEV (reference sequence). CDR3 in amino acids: CASSPRGGRTEAFF. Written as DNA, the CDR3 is TGTGCCAGCAGTCCCCGGGGAGGGCGAACTGAAGCTTTCTTT.

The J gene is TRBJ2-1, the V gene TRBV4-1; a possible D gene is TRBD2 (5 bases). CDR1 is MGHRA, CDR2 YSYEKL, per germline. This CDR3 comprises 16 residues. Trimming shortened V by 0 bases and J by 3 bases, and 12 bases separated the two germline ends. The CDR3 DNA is TGCGCCAGCAGCCAAGATCGGTCCGGGGACTACAATGAGCAGTTCTTC. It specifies CASSQDRSGDYNEQFF.

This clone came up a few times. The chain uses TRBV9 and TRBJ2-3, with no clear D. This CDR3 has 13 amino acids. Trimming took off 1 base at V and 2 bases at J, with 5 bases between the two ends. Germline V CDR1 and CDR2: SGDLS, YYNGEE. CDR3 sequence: CASSVIVTDTQYF. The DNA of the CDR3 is TGTGCCAGCAGCGTAATAGTCACAGATACGCAGTATTTT.

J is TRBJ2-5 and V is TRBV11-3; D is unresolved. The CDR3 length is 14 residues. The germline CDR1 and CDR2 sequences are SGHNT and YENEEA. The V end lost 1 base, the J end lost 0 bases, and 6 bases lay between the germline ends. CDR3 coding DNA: TGTGCCAGCAGCTTAGGACTCCACCAAGAGACCCAGTACTTC. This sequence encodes CASSLGLHQETQYF. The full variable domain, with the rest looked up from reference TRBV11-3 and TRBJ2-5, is EAGVVQSPRYKIIEKKQPVAFWCNPISGHNTLYWYLQNLGQGPELLIRYENEEAVDDSQLPKDRFSAERLKGVDSTLKIQPAELGDSAVYLCASSLGLHQETQYFGPGTRLLVL.

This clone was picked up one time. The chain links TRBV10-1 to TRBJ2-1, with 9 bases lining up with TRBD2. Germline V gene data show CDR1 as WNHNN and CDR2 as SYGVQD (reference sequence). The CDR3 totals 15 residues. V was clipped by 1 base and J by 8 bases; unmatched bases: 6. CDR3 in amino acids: CASSEYTSGRYEQFF. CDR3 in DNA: TGCGCCAGCAGTGAGTACACTAGCGGGCGCTATGAGCAGTTCTTC.

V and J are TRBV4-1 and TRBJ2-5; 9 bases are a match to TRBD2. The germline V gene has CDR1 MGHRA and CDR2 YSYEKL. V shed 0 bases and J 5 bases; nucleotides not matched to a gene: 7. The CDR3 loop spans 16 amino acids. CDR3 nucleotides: TGCGCCAGCAGCCAAGATTGGGCTAGCGGGACTGAGACCCAGTACTTC. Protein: CASSQDWASGTETQYF.

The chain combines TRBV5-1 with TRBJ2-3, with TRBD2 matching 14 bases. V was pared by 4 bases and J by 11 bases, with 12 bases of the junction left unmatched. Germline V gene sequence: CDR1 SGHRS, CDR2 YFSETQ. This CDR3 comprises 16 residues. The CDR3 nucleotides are TGCGCCAGCAGCACACAAGGGACTAGCGGGGGTCGAGGGCAGTATTTT. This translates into CASSTQGTSGGRGQYF. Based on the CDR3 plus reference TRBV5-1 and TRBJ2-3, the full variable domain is KAGVTQTPRYLIKTRGQQVTLSCSPISGHRSVSWYQQTPGQGLQFLFEYFSETQRNKGNFPGRFSGRQFSNSRSEMNVSTLELGDSALYLCASSTQGTSGGRGQYFGPGTRLTVL.

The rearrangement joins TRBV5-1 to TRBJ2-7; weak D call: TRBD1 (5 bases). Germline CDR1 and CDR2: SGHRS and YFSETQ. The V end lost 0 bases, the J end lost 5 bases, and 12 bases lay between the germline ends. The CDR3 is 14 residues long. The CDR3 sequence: CASSLGQGNHEQYF. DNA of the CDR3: TGCGCCAGCAGCTTGGGCCAGGGAAATCACGAGCAGTACTTC.

The CDR3 DNA sequence: TGCGCCAGCAGTGACCGGACAGGTAGCAATCAGCCCCAGCATTTT. This translates into CASSDRTGSNQPQHF. V usage is TRBV10-1 and J usage is TRBJ1-5; 7 nucleotides align to TRBD1. CDR3 length equals 15 residues. With 3 bases clipped from V and 0 bases from J, the junction kept 2 bases outside the gene matches. Germline V gene sequence: CDR1 WNHNN, CDR2 SYGVQD (reference sequence).

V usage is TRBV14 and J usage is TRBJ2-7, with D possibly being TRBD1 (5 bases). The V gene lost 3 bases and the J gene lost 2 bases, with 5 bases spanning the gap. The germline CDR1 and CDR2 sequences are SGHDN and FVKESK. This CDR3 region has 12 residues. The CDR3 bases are TGTGCCAGCAGCCAGGGGCCCTACGAGCAGTACTTC. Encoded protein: CASSQGPYEQYF.

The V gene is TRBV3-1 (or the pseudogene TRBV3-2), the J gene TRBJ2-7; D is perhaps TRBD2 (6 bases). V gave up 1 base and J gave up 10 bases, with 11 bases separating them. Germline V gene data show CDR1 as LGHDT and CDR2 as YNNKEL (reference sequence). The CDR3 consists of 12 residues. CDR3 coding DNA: TGTGCCAGCAGCCAAGTTGGGGGGAGACAGTACTTC. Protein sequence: CASSQVGGRQYF.

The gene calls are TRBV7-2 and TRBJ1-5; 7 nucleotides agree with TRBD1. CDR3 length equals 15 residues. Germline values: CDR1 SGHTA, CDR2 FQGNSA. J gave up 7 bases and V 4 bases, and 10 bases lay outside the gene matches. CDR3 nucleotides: TGTGCCAGCAGCTACGGCGGGACAGCAGGGCAGCCCCAGCATTTT. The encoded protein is CASSYGGTAGQPQHF.

The CDR3 coding sequence is TGCGCCAGCAGCTGGACAGGGGAAACGGCTAATGAAAAACTGTTTTTT. Translated, it gives CASSWTGETANEKLFF. The chain recombines TRBV5-1 with TRBJ1-4; 9 bases align to TRBD1. Trimming took 3 bases from V and 3 from J; bases not matched to a gene: 6. Germline V gene sequence: CDR1 SGHRS, CDR2 YFSETQ. The CDR3 length is 16 residues.

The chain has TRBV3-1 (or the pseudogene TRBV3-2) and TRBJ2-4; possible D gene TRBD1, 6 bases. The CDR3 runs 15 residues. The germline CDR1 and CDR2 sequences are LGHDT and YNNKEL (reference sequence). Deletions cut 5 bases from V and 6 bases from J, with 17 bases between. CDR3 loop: CASSSLGQRTNIQYF. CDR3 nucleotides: TGTGCCAGCAGCTCCCTGGGACAAAGGACAAACATTCAGTACTTC.

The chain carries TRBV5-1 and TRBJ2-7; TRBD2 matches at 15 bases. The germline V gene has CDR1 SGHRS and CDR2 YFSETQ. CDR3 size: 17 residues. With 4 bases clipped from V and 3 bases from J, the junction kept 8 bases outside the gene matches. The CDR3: CASSQGTSGRRDYEQYF. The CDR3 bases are TGCGCCAGCAGCCAAGGGACTAGCGGGAGGCGAGACTACGAGCAGTACTTC.